Following are 21 T cell receptor beta chains from one sample sequenced in a study of shared clonotypes between healthy human individuals. TCRdb keeps only in-frame clones here, not all; method: immunoSEQ multiplex PCR. Here the sample spans about 2 million clones, approximately 94% being singletons. Naive CD8 cells were CD45RO-negative, positively selected for CCR7, excluding terminally differentiated effector memory CD45RA+ cells. The sample comprised naive CD8+ T cells sorted from blood. The source is a man younger than 35 in good health.

The chain combines TRBV27 with TRBJ2-7; D is possibly TRBD1 or TRBD2 (5 bases each). The CDR3 totals 15 residues. V was clipped by 1 base and J by 6 bases, with 16 bases between them. Germline values: CDR1 MNHEY, CDR2 SMNVEV (reference sequence). The CDR3, as DNA: TGTGCCAGCAGTTTATTCGCGGGTGATGGGGGCGAGCAGTACTTC. Amino acid sequence: CASSLFAGDGGEQYF.

The J gene is TRBJ2-1, the V gene TRBV27, with no clear D. The V gene's germline CDR1 is MNHEY and CDR2 SMNVEV (reference sequence). V lost 3 bases and J 3 bases, leaving 12 bases between the germline ends. This CDR3 contains 15 residues. CDR3 protein: CASSLIGNHYNEQFF. The DNA of the CDR3 is TGTGCCAGCAGTTTGATAGGGAATCACTACAATGAGCAGTTCTTC.

The chain links TRBV27 to TRBJ2-7; D remains unclear. Per the germline V gene, CDR1 is MNHEY and CDR2 is SMNVEV (reference sequence). CDR3 size: 13 residues. Trimming shortened V by 3 bases and J by 4 bases, and 10 bases separated the two germline ends. The CDR3 DNA follows: TGTGCCAGCAGTTTTTCCCAACGGTACGAGCAGTACTTC. It encodes CASSFSQRYEQYF.

Of note for this clone: The identical CDR3 is also encoded by other nucleotide sequences in the sample. The chain joins TRBV7-6 to TRBJ2-1; 14 bases map to TRBD2. The CDR3 length is 15 residues. Germline loops: CDR1 SGHVS, CDR2 FNYEAQ. Losses at the gene ends were 4 bases for V and 7 bases for J; bases not matched to a gene: 3. The CDR3, as DNA: TGTGCCAGCAGCTCAGGACTAGCGGGAGGTAATGAGCAGTTCTTC. This sequence encodes CASSSGLAGGNEQFF.

DNA of the CDR3: TGTGCCAGCAGTCGGACTAGCGGGGGCTATGAGCAGTTCTTC. This codes for CASSRTSGGYEQFF. The gene calls are TRBV6-5 and TRBJ2-1; 13 nucleotides line up with TRBD2. Looked up from germline, CDR1 is MNHEY and CDR2 is SVGAGI. V shed 5 bases and J 8 bases; nucleotides not matched to a gene: 3. The CDR3 is made up of 14 amino acids.

V gene TRBV30 combines with J gene TRBJ2-2; D remains unclear. Per the germline V gene, CDR1 is GTSNPN and CDR2 is SVGIG (reference sequence). The V and J ends lost 4 bases and 7 bases respectively, with 16 bases between them. The CDR3 sequence is 14 residues long. This chain's CDR3 is CAWTELELGGELFF. The CDR3 DNA follows: TGTGCCTGGACCGAGCTAGAATTAGGCGGGGAGCTGTTTTTT.

V is TRBV6-1 and J is TRBJ2-7; 11 nucleotides line up with TRBD1. From germline, CDR1 is MNHNS and CDR2 SASEGT. The CDR3 covers 16 residues. V lost 3 bases and J lost 0; bases outside the gene matches: 4. CDR3 loop: CASSDWDRGGSYEQYF. The CDR3 DNA follows: TGTGCCAGCAGTGACTGGGACAGGGGGGGCTCCTACGAGCAGTACTTC.

The chain combines TRBV19 with TRBJ2-7, with D possibly TRBD2 on 6 matching bases. V lost 3 bases, J lost 2 bases, and 14 bases lay in between. The CDR3 is made up of 15 amino acids. CDR1 LNHDA and CDR2 SQIVND come from the germline V gene (reference sequence). CDR3 sequence: CASSMSGDLPYEQYF. The CDR3, as DNA: TGTGCCAGTAGTATGTCGGGGGACCTTCCCTACGAGCAGTACTTC.

This clone was recorded only once. The V call is TRBV30, the J call TRBJ1-1; D is perhaps TRBD1 (5 bases). The CDR3 has 15 residues. Germline V gives CDR1 GTSNPN, CDR2 SVGIG (reference sequence). V was pared by 0 bases and J by 4 bases, with 15 bases between. The CDR3: CAWSVLGASRTEAFF. Written as DNA, the CDR3 is TGTGCCTGGAGTGTACTAGGGGCCTCTCGCACTGAAGCTTTCTTT.

The chain couples TRBV4-1 to TRBJ1-2; no clear D gene. Germline loops: CDR1 MGHRA, CDR2 YSYEKL. This CDR3 region has 15 residues. V dropped 1 base and J dropped 0 bases, with 9 bases sitting between them. The CDR3 DNA reads as TGCGCCAGCAGCCAAGGGTTAGGGACTAACTATGGCTACACCTTC. The encoded protein is CASSQGLGTNYGYTF.

CDR3 protein: CASSLERGLSSYNEQFF. The CDR3 DNA reads TGTGCCAGCAGCTTAGAACGAGGGTTATCCTCCTACAATGAGCAGTTCTTC. This sequence joins TRBV7-6 and TRBJ2-1; TRBD2 is a possible D gene (5 bases). The V and J ends lost 1 base and 0 bases respectively, with 13 bases between them. The V gene's germline CDR1 is SGHVS and CDR2 FNYEAQ. The CDR3 loop spans 17 amino acids.

The gene calls are TRBV10-2 and TRBJ2-7; D remains unclear. Trimming left V 2 bases short and J 0 bases short, with 8 bases between. The CDR3 is 14 amino acids. CDR1 is WSHSY and CDR2 is SAAADI in the germline V gene. The CDR3 coding sequence is TGCGCCAGCAGTGAGGGCCGGAGCTCCTACGAGCAGTACTTC. Its protein is CASSEGRSSYEQYF.

This chain joins TRBV16 and TRBJ2-7, with TRBD1 matching 7 bases. Trimming cost V 4 bases and J 4 bases; bases outside gene matches: 7. Germline V CDR1 and CDR2: KGHSY, FQNENV. This CDR3 spans 14 amino acids. The chain's CDR3 is CASSPGTVTYEQYF. In nucleotides, the CDR3 is TGTGCCAGCAGCCCTGGGACAGTTACTTACGAGCAGTACTTC.

The rearrangement joins TRBV5-1 to TRBJ2-1, with TRBD2 identical over 12 bases. The V segment lost 4 bases and the J segment 3 bases; nucleotides outside the gene matches: 5. The CDR3 consists of 16 residues. CDR1 and CDR2 from the germline V gene are SGHRS and YFSETQ. CDR3: CASSPGTSGFYNEQFF. The CDR3 DNA reads as TGCGCCAGCAGCCCGGGGACTAGCGGGTTCTACAATGAGCAGTTCTTC.

The V and J genes are TRBV5-4 and TRBJ2-1; 7 bases match TRBD2. Trimming at V came to 4 bases and at J to 7 bases, leaving 2 bases not matched to a gene. The CDR3 totals 12 residues. Germline loops: CDR1 SGHNT, CDR2 YYREEE (reference sequence). Here the CDR3 DNA reads TGTGCCAGCAGCACGGGACTAAATGAGCAGTTCTTC. Amino acid sequence: CASSTGLNEQFF.

V gene TRBV5-1 combines with J gene TRBJ1-2; D unresolved. The CDR3 runs 14 residues. Per the germline V gene, CDR1 is SGHRS and CDR2 is YFSETQ. Trimming pared 4 bases from V and 4 bases from J, leaving 14 bases between. In DNA, the CDR3 is TGCGCCAGCAGCAGTGACGATATTATCTATGGCTACACCTTC. Translation gives CASSSDDIIYGYTF.

V is TRBV18 and J is TRBJ1-2; D is possibly TRBD1 (5 bases). Germline V gene data show CDR1 as KGHSH and CDR2 as LQKENI. Trimming removed 1 base from V and 2 bases from J, with 11 bases in between. CDR3 length equals 15 residues. The CDR3 sequence: CASSPQDRGNYGYTF. The CDR3 bases are TGTGCCAGCTCACCACAAGATAGGGGCAACTATGGCTACACCTTC.

This chain links TRBV27 with TRBJ2-1; the match to TRBD2 covers 7 bases. Looked up from germline, CDR1 is MNHEY and CDR2 is SMNVEV (reference sequence). V lost 0 bases to trimming and J lost 1 base; unmatched junction nucleotides: 3. This CDR3 spans 16 amino acids. The CDR3 DNA reads TGTGCCAGCAGTTTATCGGAACTAGCGTCCTACAATGAGCAGTTCTTC. It is translated as CASSLSELASYNEQFF.

The rearrangement uses TRBV5-1 and TRBJ2-2; 9 bases match TRBD1. The germline gives CDR1 SGHRS, CDR2 YFSETQ. CDR3 length: 15 residues. The junction had 7 bases not matched to a gene; V was cut back by 4 bases and J by 6 bases. As DNA, the CDR3 is TGCGCCAGCAGCCTTGGTCGACAGGGGGCCGGGGAGCTGTTTTTT. Protein sequence: CASSLGRQGAGELFF.

This clone was found once. This chain links TRBV5-6 with TRBJ1-2, with D possibly TRBD1 on 5 matching bases. CDR3 size: 15 residues. V lost 0 bases and J 4 bases, leaving 13 bases between the germline ends. In germline, CDR1 is SGHDT, CDR2 YYEEEE. This CDR3 reads CASSLGLTGFYGYTF. The CDR3 nucleotides are TGTGCCAGCAGCTTGGGGCTCACAGGTTTCTATGGCTACACCTTC.

The chain recombines TRBV15 with TRBJ2-7; 7 nucleotides agree with TRBD1. The CDR3 contains 17 residues. Trimming removed 5 bases from V and 6 bases from J; junction bases left unmatched: 19. CDR1 and CDR2 (germline): LNHNV, YYDKDF (reference sequence). The CDR3 bases are TGTGCCACCAGCGCAACCCCCACAGGGACAGCGATCGGCGAGCAGTACTTC. Translating gives CATSATPTGTAIGEQYF.